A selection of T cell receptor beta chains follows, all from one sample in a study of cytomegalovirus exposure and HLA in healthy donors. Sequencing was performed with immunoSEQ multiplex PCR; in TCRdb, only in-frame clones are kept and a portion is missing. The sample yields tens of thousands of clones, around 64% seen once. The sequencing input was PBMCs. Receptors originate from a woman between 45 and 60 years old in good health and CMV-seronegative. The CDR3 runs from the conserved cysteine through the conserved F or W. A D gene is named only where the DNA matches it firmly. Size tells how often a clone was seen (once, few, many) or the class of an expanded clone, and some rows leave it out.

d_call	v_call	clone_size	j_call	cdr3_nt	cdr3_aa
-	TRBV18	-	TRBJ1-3	TGTGCCAGCTCACCCACGAGCCGCTCTGGAAACACCATATATTTT	CASSPTSRSGNTIYF
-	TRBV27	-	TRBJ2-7	TGTGCCAGCAGTTGCACTCCATCCTCCGAGCAGTACTTC	CASSCTPSSEQYF
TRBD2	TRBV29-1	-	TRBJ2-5	TGCAGCGTTGTCCCAGCGGGAGTGGAGACCCAGTACTTC	CSVVPAGVETQYF
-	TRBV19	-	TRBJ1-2	TGTGCCAGTACCCAAATGTTCGTTGGTGGGCTTGGCTACACCTTC	CASTQMFVGGLGYTF
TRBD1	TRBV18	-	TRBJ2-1	TGTGCCAGCTCCCCACAGGGGTCCAATGAGCAGTTCTTC	CASSPQGSNEQFF
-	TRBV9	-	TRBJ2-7	TGTGCCAGCAGCGTAGCAGGGGGGACCCTATTTGGGGACGAGCAGTACTTC	CASSVAGGTLFGDEQYF
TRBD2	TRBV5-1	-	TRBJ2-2	TGCGCCAGCAGCTTGGTAGCGGGAGGTCTCACCGGGGAGCTGTTTTTT	CASSLVAGGLTGELFF
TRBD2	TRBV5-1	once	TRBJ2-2	TGCGCCAGCAGCTTGGACAGCGGGACTTTGAACACCGGGGAGCTGTTTTTT	CASSLDSGTLNTGELFF
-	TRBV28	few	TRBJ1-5	TGTGCCAGCAGTTTTTTGACAGCCAATCAGCCCCAGCATTTT	CASSFLTANQPQHF
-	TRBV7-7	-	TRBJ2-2	TGTGCTAGCAGCCACAGGGACGGGGAGCTGTTTTTT	CASSHRDGELFF
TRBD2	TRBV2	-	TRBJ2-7	TGTGCCAGCAGTGAATCCCAGGGAGGGGAGCAGTACTTC	CASSESQGGEQYF
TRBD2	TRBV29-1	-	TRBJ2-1	TGCAGCGTAGTGGGTGGGCGGGAGGTCGATGAGCAGTTCTTC	CSVVGGREVDEQFF
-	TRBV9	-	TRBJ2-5	TGTGCCAGCAGCGTAGGAGGAGGGGGCTTGGAGACCCAGTACTTC	CASSVGGGGLETQYF
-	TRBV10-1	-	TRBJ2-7	TGCGCCAGCAGTGAGCCCGGTTACGAGCAGTACTTC	CASSEPGYEQYF
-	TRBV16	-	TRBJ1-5	TGTGCCAGCACCGACGGCAGGCTCGATCAGCCCCAGCATTTT	CASTDGRLDQPQHF
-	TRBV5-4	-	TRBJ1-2	TGTGCCAGCAGCTCCCCGTTAGTGCAGGGGAGTCGAAATGGCTACACCTTC	CASSSPLVQGSRNGYTF
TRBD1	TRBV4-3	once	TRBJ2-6	TGCGCCAGCTCTACCGGGACAGCTGGGGCCAACGTCCTGACTTTC	CASSTGTAGANVLTF
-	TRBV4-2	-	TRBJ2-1	TGTGCCAGCAGCCAAGATATGGCTAGCTTAATCGGCAATGAGCAGTTCTTC	CASSQDMASLIGNEQFF
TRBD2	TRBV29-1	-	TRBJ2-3	TGCAGCGTTGACGGGAGGGAGTCCTTCACAGATACGCAGTATTTT	CSVDGRESFTDTQYF
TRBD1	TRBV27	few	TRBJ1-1	TGTGCCAGCAGTTCGGTTGGGACAGGGGGCGCCGGAGCTTTCTTT	CASSSVGTGGAGAFF
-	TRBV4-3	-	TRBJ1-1	TGCGCCAGCAGCCAAGATCCCGGACTTAGCAATTTCTTT	CASSQDPGLSNFF
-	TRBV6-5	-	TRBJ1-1	TGTGCCAGCAGTTCCGGGTCGGCGGGTACATCTGAAGCTTTCTTT	CASSSGSAGTSEAFF
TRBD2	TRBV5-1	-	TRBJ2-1	TGCGCCAGCAGCCTCACCCTGCCTAGCGGGAGTTATGGGCTCGGCCATGAGCAGTTCTTC	CASSLTLPSGSYGLGHEQFF
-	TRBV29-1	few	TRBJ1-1	TGCAGCGTTGTTAGTCTTCTATCCTTGAACACTGAAGCTTTCTTT	CSVVSLLSLNTEAFF
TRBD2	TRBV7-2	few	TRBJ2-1	TGTGCCAGCAGCCCCGGGACTAGCGGTCACAATGAGCAGTTCTTC	CASSPGTSGHNEQFF
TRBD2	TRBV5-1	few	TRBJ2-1	TGCGCCAGCAGCTCCGGGACTATATACAATGAGCAGTTCTTC	CASSSGTIYNEQFF
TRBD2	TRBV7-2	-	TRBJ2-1	TGTGCCAGCAGCCTAAGCGGGAGCTACAATGAGCAGTTCTTC	CASSLSGSYNEQFF
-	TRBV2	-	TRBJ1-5	TGTGCCAGCAGCCGAGTCGAGGGTGGCAATCAGCCCCAGCATTTT	CASSRVEGGNQPQHF
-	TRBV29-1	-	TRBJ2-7	TGCAGCGTAGAGATTGAAACTTACGAGCAGTACTTC	CSVEIETYEQYF
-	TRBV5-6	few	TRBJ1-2	TGTGCCAGCAGCTTGGGTCCAGGGTTATACTATGGCTACACCTTC	CASSLGPGLYYGYTF
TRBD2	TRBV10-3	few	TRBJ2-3	TGTGCCACCGCGGGGGGAGGGGATACGCAGTATTTT	CATAGGGDTQYF
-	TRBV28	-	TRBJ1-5	TGTGCCAGCAGTTTAGGGACTGGAGGCAATCAGCCCCAGCATTTT	CASSLGTGGNQPQHF
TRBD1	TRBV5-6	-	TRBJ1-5	TGTGCCAGCAGTCGTGTCGGGACAGGGGGACAGCAGCCCCAGCATTTT	CASSRVGTGGQQPQHF
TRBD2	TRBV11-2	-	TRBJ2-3	TGTGCCAGCAGCTTAGAGGGGGCAGCGGGAGCGGCAGATACGCAGTATTTT	CASSLEGAAGAADTQYF
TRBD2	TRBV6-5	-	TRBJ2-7	TGTGCCAGCAGTTTGACTAGCGGTAGCTCCTACGAGCAGTACTTC	CASSLTSGSSYEQYF
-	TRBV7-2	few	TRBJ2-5	TGTGCCAGCAGCTTAAGCAGGGCTCAAGAGACCCAGTACTTC	CASSLSRAQETQYF
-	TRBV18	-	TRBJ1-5	TGTGCCAGCTCAGCGGGGGATACGCCCCAGCATTTT	CASSAGDTPQHF